Below, 3 T cell receptor beta chains from the same sample are listed, as sequenced in a study of blood T cells in healthy people across ages. The authors ran a second PCR of roughly 6 to 11 cycles using a sample-barcoded 5' primer and a J-beta primer mix. A single record per CDR3 protein comes from TCRdb applying MiXCR to the 5' RACE reads. There are 980,000 or so distinct CDR3 sequences in the sample; around 48% occur only once, and around an eighth lies in the top ten. Sequencing used blood. These receptors originate from a man younger than 45 in good health.

The genes are TRBV27 and TRBJ2-7, with a possible D match to TRBD2 (5 bases). The germline V and J ends were trimmed by 3 bases and 4 bases, with 16 bases remaining between them. CDR1 is MNHEY, CDR2 SMNVEV, per germline (reference sequence). The CDR3 has 15 amino acids. Written as DNA, the CDR3 is TGTGCCAGCAGTTTGCAGGACTGCTGTGCGTACGAGCAGTACTTC. Translating it yields CASSLQDCCAYEQYF.

This clonotype was detected only a few times. V and J are TRBV4-1 and TRBJ1-1, with D perhaps TRBD1 (6 bases). The CDR3 contains 16 residues. Germline V gene data show CDR1 as MGHRA and CDR2 as YSYEKL. Trimming took off 0 bases at V and 5 bases at J, with 16 bases between the two ends. CDR3 amino acids: CASSQDPGARGTEAFF. CDR3 DNA: TGCGCCAGCAGCCAAGATCCTGGGGCCAGGGGAACTGAAGCTTTCTTT.

The J gene is TRBJ2-1, the V gene TRBV7-9, with TRBD1 identical over 7 bases. Germline lookup yields CDR1 SEHNR and CDR2 FQNEAQ (reference sequence). V gave up 4 bases and J gave up 7 bases; unmatched junction bases: 7. The CDR3 sequence is 14 residues long. CDR3 in DNA: TGTGCCAGCAGCTCCGGGACAGTACTAAATGAGCAGTTCTTC. Protein product: CASSSGTVLNEQFF.